The 23 T cell receptor beta chains below were found in one sample sequenced in a study of T-cell reconstitution after alpha-beta-depleted transplantation in children. As it was prepared, the TCRbeta library received unique molecular identifiers. TCRdb reanalysed the PCR reads using MiXCR and keeps one entry per CDR3 protein. This sample yields a few hundred thousand distinct CDR3 sequences, of which about a tenth are seen a single time; roughly 5.5% belongs to the top ten. Sequenced material: PBMCs from the stem cell graft donor, taken from the stem cell graft. Source of these receptors: a human donor who donated a stem cell graft to a child with acute myeloid leukemia.

This clonotype is medium-sized (0.01 to 0.1%). V gene TRBV12-3 or TRBV12-4 combines with J gene TRBJ1-4, with D perhaps matching TRBD1 (6 bases). The CDR3 totals 15 residues. Deletions cut 6 bases from V and 3 bases from J, with 14 bases between. In DNA form, the CDR3 reads TGTGCCAGCAGCACGAGGGGGGCTGCTAATGAAAAACTGTTTTTT. Residues: CASSTRGAANEKLFF.

This clonotype has a count of ten or more. The genes are TRBV20-1 and TRBJ2-1; D may be TRBD2 (5 bases). The CDR3 is made up of 12 amino acids. Germline values: CDR1 DFQATT, CDR2 SNEGSKA (reference sequence). Trimming removed 7 bases from V and 0 bases from J, with 7 bases in between. In DNA form, the CDR3 reads TGCAGTGTTACTAGCTCCTACAATGAGCAGTTCTTC. Translated, it gives CSVTSSYNEQFF.

Worth noting for this clonotype: One end of the junction does not line up with germline, which may come from a read error. CDR3 loop: CASSQDFPETRYF. The CDR3 DNA follows: TGTGCCAGCAGCCAAGATTTTCCGGAGACCCGGTACTTC. V and J are TRBV14 and TRBJ2-5; no reliable D call. Germline CDR1 reads SGHDN; CDR2 reads FVKESK. The CDR3 loop spans 13 amino acids.

This clonotype has only a few counts. V is TRBV6-1 and J is TRBJ2-6, with D hard to call. The CDR3 runs to 17 residues. V shed 1 base and J shed 0 bases, with 10 bases lying between them. CDR1 MNHNS and CDR2 SASEGT come from the germline V gene. The CDR3 DNA reads as TGTGCCAGCAGTGAAGGATTCGGCCACTCTGGGGCCAACGTCCTGACTTTC. Residues: CASSEGFGHSGANVLTF.

The chain couples TRBV12-3 or TRBV12-4 to TRBJ1-1; D gene uncertain. The CDR3 has 14 residues. V was trimmed by 2 bases and J by 0 bases, leaving 7 bases between them. The CDR3 here is CASSLRPVNTEAFF. CDR3 DNA sequence: TGTGCCAGCAGTTTACGGCCGGTGAACACTGAAGCTTTCTTT.

This clonotype was detected many times. CDR3 amino acids: CASSSKTQVHYEQYF. The CDR3 DNA is TGTGCCAGCAGCTCCAAGACACAGGTCCACTACGAGCAGTACTTC. V and J are TRBV5-5 and TRBJ2-7; weak D call: TRBD1 (5 bases). Germline-derived CDR1 and CDR2 are SGHKS and YYEKEE (reference sequence). Trimming left V 3 bases short and J 3 bases short, with 16 bases between. The CDR3 contains 15 residues. The complete variable domain, with remaining parts taken from reference TRBV5-5 and TRBJ2-7, reads DAGVTQSPTHLIKTRGQQVTLRCSPISGHKSVSWYQQVLGQGPQFIFQYYEKEERGRGNFPDRFSARQFPNYSSELNVNALLLGDSALYLCASSSKTQVHYEQYFGPGTRLTVT.

This clonotype showed up many times. The chain employs TRBV7-2 and TRBJ2-7; D is uncertain. V was shortened by 4 bases and J by 4 bases, with 5 bases between the two germline ends. CDR1 and CDR2 from the germline V gene are SGHTA and FQGNSA. CDR3 length: 11 amino acids. The CDR3 nucleotides read TGTGCCAGCAGCTCGAAATACGAGCAGTACTTC. Translation gives CASSSKYEQYF.

This clonotype was seen a handful of times. The chain joins TRBV12-3 or TRBV12-4 to TRBJ1-2; D ambiguous. CDR3 length: 13 amino acids. V was cut by 1 base and J by 1 base, with 4 bases left in between. The DNA for the CDR3 is TGTGCCAGCAGTTTAGGGATTAACTATGGCTACACCTTC. Translated, it gives CASSLGINYGYTF.

This clonotype has more than one count but fewer than ten. The genes are TRBV12-3 or TRBV12-4 and TRBJ1-2; perhaps TRBD1 as D (6 bases). The CDR3 has 11 residues. V was cut by 6 bases and J by 8 bases, with 10 bases left in between. The CDR3 DNA reads TGTGCCAGCAGCCGAGGGGGAGGCTACACCTTC. Amino acid sequence: CASSRGGGYTF.

This clonotype turned up a few times. CDR3 nucleotide sequence: TGTGCCAGCAGCCCACCAAGTCACACCGGGGAGCTGTTTTTT. Translation gives CASSPPSHTGELFF. The genes are TRBV7-9 and TRBJ2-2, with D uncertain. V lost 5 bases and J 3 bases, leaving 10 bases between the germline ends. The germline CDR1 and CDR2 sequences are SEHNR and FQNEAQ (reference sequence). The length of the CDR3 is 14 residues.

This clonotype was observed a few times. V is TRBV6-2 or TRBV6-3 and J is TRBJ1-5, with D perhaps TRBD1 (6 bases). Trimming stripped 7 bases from V and 3 bases from J, with 16 bases between. CDR3 size: 15 residues. CDR1 and CDR2 (germline): MNHEY, SVGEGT. This chain's CDR3 is CASTTSGGHNQPQHF. For the CDR3, the DNA is TGTGCCAGCACTACTTCGGGGGGGCACAATCAGCCCCAGCATTTT.

The V gene is TRBV11-2, the J gene TRBJ1-1; D ambiguous. Trimming stripped 0 bases from V and 4 bases from J, with 3 bases between. Germline loops: CDR1 SGHAT, CDR2 FQNNGV. The CDR3 sequence is 12 residues long. The CDR3 sequence: CASSLDFTEAFF. In DNA form, the CDR3 reads TGTGCCAGCAGCTTAGACTTCACTGAAGCTTTCTTT.

In its sample, this clonotype was seen a few times. The V call is TRBV27, the J call TRBJ2-3; 14 nucleotides match TRBD2. Trimming at V came to 3 bases and at J to 5 bases, leaving 19 bases not matched to a gene. The CDR3 covers 21 residues. CDR1 is MNHEY, CDR2 SMNVEV, per germline (reference sequence). The chain's CDR3 is CASSFDLPTSGRAKYGDTQYF. In nucleotides, the CDR3 is TGTGCCAGCAGTTTTGATCTTCCGACTAGCGGGAGGGCCAAGTACGGAGATACGCAGTATTTT.

This sequence joins TRBV12-3 or TRBV12-4 and TRBJ1-1, with D uncertain. Deletions cut 2 bases from V and 2 bases from J, with 12 bases between. The CDR3 is made up of 15 amino acids. Here the CDR3 reads CASSLLGNKNTEAFF. The CDR3 nucleotides are TGTGCCAGCAGTTTACTAGGGAACAAAAACACTGAAGCTTTCTTT.

This clonotype turned up a few times. V usage is TRBV29-1 and J usage is TRBJ1-1; perhaps TRBD1 as D (5 bases). V lost 8 bases and J 5 bases, leaving 12 bases between the germline ends. The CDR3 contains 11 residues. In germline, CDR1 is SQVTM, CDR2 ANQGSEA. The CDR3 here is CSFWGGTEAFF. CDR3 DNA: TGCAGCTTCTGGGGGGGGACTGAAGCTTTCTTT.

In this sample, this clonotype turned up many times. This chain joins TRBV18 and TRBJ2-3; 14 positions agree with TRBD2. This CDR3 comprises 16 residues. V shed 3 bases and J 4 bases; nucleotides not matched to a gene: 3. The V gene's germline CDR1 is KGHSH and CDR2 LQKENI. CDR3 DNA sequence: TGTGCCAGCTCACCCAAGGGACTAGCGGGGGCAGATACGCAGTATTTT. Encoded protein: CASSPKGLAGADTQYF.

In its sample, this clonotype was seen a few times. V usage is TRBV9 and J usage is TRBJ1-4, with 7 bases matching TRBD1. Germline trimming cut 3 bases from V and 8 bases from J; bases unmatched to any gene: 7. The CDR3 covers 14 residues. From germline, CDR1 is SGDLS and CDR2 YYNGEE. This CDR3 reads CASSETGPGEKLFF. The CDR3 DNA sequence: TGTGCCAGCAGCGAGACAGGGCCCGGGGAAAAACTGTTTTTT.

The CDR3, as DNA: TGCAGCGTTGAACGACCCATCGGGCCCCTTTTTCCTCCCGAGACCCAGTACTTC. It codes for CSVERPIGPLFPPETQYF. The V call is TRBV29-1, the J call TRBJ2-5; no firm D call. The CDR3 spans 18 residues. From germline, CDR1 is SQVTM and CDR2 ANQGSEA. Deletions cut 2 bases from V and 5 bases from J, with 27 bases between.

The chain employs TRBV4-2 and TRBJ2-5, with 11 bases fitting TRBD2. The germline V gene has CDR1 LGHNA and CDR2 YNFKEQ. The V segment lost 0 bases and the J segment 3 bases; nucleotides outside the gene matches: 3. This CDR3 spans 16 amino acids. The CDR3, as DNA: TGTGCCAGCAGCCAAGACCCGGGACTAGCGGAAGAGACCCAGTACTTC. Encoded protein: CASSQDPGLAEETQYF.

This clonotype was seen more than once but under ten times. The V and J genes are TRBV6-6 and TRBJ1-4; D uncertain. The length of the CDR3 is 12 residues. Germline V gene lookup returns CDR1 MNHNY and CDR2 SVGAGI (reference sequence). Trimming pared 0 bases from V and 5 bases from J, leaving 1 base between. CDR3 residues: CASSYSNEKLFF. CDR3 DNA sequence: TGTGCCAGCAGTTACTCGAATGAAAAACTGTTTTTT.

There are a few counts of this clonotype. This chain uses TRBV6-1 with TRBJ2-1, with D unclear. The CDR3 is 15 amino acids. V was trimmed by 2 bases and J by 4 bases, leaving 12 bases between them. Germline-derived CDR1 and CDR2 are MNHNS and SASEGT. This CDR3 reads CASSERWVRYNEQFF. Here the CDR3 DNA reads TGTGCCAGCAGTGAAAGGTGGGTCCGTTACAATGAGCAGTTCTTC.

This clonotype was detected a few times. V usage is TRBV7-2 and J usage is TRBJ2-1, with 13 positions matching TRBD2. Germline CDR1 SGHTA, CDR2 FQGNSA. The CDR3 length is 15 residues. The V segment lost 7 bases and the J segment 8 bases; nucleotides outside the gene matches: 8. CDR3 loop: CASNRGLAGMYEQFF. The CDR3 DNA follows: TGTGCCAGCAACCGGGGACTAGCGGGAATGTATGAGCAGTTCTTC.

There are many counts of this clonotype. The chain uses TRBV5-1 and TRBJ1-1; 9 bases line up with TRBD1. Germline trimming cut 4 bases from V and 5 bases from J; bases unmatched to any gene: 15. This CDR3 is 17 amino acids long. Germline V gene data show CDR1 as SGHRS and CDR2 as YFSETQ. The CDR3 is CASSPRGQGLDATEAFF. In nucleotides, the CDR3 is TGCGCCAGCAGCCCTCGCGGACAGGGGCTCGATGCGACTGAAGCTTTCTTT.